One sample yielded the 3 T cell receptor beta chains listed below, sequenced in a study of control samples from healthy donors and cancer patients. Here immunoSEQ multiplex PCR was the method, and the copy in TCRdb shows in-frame clones only, minus some. The profile shows 160,000 or so clones, just over 95% of them singletons. The sequenced sample consisted of blood. The receptor set was obtained from a woman aged 25 to 39 in good health.

DNA for the CDR3: TGTGCCAGCAGCTTACTGGCGGGAGCCTCCTACGAGCAGTACTTC. This sequence encodes CASSLLAGASYEQYF. J is TRBJ2-7 and V is TRBV11-3, with 7 bases identical to TRBD2. Germline assignment: CDR1 SGHNT and CDR2 YENEEA. The ends lost 2 bases at V and 0 bases at J; junction bases unmatched: 4. CDR3 length equals 15 residues.

For the CDR3, the DNA is TGTGCCAGCAGTTTGTACAGGCTGATTCAGCCCCAGCATTTT. Translating gives CASSLYRLIQPQHF. The V and J genes are TRBV28 and TRBJ1-5; D is possibly TRBD1 (5 bases). This CDR3 is built from 14 residues. V was trimmed by 3 bases and J by 6 bases, leaving 12 bases between them. CDR1 is MDHEN, CDR2 SYDVKM, per germline.

The chain couples TRBV30 to TRBJ1-4; 7 bases fit TRBD1. V was pared by 2 bases and J by 5 bases, with 8 bases of the junction left unmatched. CDR1 and CDR2 from the germline V gene are GTSNPN and SVGIG (reference sequence). This CDR3 spans 15 amino acids. The CDR3 sequence is CAWSLPGQPNEKLFF. CDR3 in DNA: TGTGCCTGGAGTTTGCCGGGACAGCCAAATGAAAAACTGTTTTTT.